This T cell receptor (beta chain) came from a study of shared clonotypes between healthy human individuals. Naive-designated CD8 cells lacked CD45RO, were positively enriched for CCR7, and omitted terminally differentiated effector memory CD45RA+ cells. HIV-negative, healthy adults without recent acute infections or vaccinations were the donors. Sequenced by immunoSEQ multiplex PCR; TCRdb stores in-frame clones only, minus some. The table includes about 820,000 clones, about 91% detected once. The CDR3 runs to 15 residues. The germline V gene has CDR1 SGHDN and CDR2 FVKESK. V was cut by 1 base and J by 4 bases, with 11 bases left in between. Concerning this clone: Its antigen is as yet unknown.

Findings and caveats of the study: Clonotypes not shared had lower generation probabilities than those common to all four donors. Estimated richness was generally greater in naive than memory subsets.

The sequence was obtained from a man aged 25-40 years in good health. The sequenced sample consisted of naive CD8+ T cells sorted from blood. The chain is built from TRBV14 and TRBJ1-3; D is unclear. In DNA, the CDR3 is TGTGCCAGCAGCCAAGCTGGAGTTGGAGGAAACACCATATATTTT. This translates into CASSQAGVGGNTIYF.